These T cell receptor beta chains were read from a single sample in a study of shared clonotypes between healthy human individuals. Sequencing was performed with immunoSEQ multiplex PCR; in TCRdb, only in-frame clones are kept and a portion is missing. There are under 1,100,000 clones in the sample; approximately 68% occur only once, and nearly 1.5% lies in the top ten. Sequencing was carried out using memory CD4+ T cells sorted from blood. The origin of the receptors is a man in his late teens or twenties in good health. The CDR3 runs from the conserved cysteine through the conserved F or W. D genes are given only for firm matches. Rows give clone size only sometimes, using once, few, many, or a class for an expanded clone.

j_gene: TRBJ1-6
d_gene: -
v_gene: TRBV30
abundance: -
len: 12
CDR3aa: CAWSRFDSGLHF
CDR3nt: TGTGCCTGGAGTAGGTTCGATTCAGGCCTCCACTTT

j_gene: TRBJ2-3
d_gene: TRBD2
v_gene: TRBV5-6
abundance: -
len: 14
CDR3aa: CASSSPSGGDTQYF
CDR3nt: TGTGCCAGCAGCTCTCCTAGCGGGGGGGATACGCAGTATTTT

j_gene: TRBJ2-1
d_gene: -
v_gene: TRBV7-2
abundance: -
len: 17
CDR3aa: CASSPLGATSSYNEQFF
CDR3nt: TGTGCCAGCAGCCCCCTCGGAGCGACTAGCTCCTACAATGAGCAGTTCTTC

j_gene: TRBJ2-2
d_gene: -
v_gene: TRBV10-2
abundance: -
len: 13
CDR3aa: CASSEDGTGELFF
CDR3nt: TGCGCCAGCAGTGAAGATGGGACCGGGGAGCTGTTTTTT

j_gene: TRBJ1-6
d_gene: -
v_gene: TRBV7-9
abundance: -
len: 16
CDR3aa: CASSLVMPFDNSPLHF
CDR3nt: TGTGCCAGCAGCTTAGTAATGCCATTTGACAATTCACCCCTCCACTTT

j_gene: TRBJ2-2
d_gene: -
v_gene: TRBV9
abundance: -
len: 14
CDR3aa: CASCPTPERGELFF
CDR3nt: TGTGCCAGCTGCCCGACCCCTGAGCGGGGGGAGCTGTTTTTT

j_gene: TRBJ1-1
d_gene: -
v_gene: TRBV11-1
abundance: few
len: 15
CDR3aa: CASSFLPGLNTEAFF
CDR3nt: TGTGCCAGCAGCTTCCTTCCTGGGTTGAACACTGAAGCTTTCTTT

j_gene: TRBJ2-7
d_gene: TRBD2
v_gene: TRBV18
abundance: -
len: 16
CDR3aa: CASSPPRLAGAEEQYF
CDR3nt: TGTGCCAGCTCACCACCCAGGCTAGCGGGGGCGGAAGAGCAGTACTTC

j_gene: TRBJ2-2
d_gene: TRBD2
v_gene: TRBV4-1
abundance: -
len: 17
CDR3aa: CASSRELAGTNTGELFF
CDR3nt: TGCGCCAGCAGTCGAGAGCTAGCGGGAACGAACACCGGGGAGCTGTTTTTT

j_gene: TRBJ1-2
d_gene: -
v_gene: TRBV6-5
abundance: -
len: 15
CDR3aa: CASSYSRKSNYGYTF
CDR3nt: TGTGCCAGCAGTTACTCACGTAAATCTAACTATGGCTACACCTTC

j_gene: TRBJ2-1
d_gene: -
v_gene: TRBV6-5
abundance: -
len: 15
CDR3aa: CASSRTVSSYNEQFF
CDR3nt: TGTGCCAGCAGTCGGACAGTAAGCTCCTACAATGAGCAGTTCTTC

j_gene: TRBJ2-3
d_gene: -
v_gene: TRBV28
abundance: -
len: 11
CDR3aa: CASTHTDTQYF
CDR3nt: TGTGCCAGCACACACACAGATACGCAGTATTTT

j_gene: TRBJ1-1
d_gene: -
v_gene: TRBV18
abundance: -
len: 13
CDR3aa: CASSPDENTEAFF
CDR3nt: TGTGCCAGCTCACCGGACGAAAACACTGAAGCTTTCTTT

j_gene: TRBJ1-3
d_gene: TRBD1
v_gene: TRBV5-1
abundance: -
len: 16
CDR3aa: CASSLAAGGQGNTIYF
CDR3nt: TGCGCCAGCAGCTTGGCCGCAGGGGGGCAAGGAAACACCATATATTTT

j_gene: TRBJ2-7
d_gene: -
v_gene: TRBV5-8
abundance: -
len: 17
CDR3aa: CASTLRGRGTGAYEQYF
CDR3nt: TGTGCCAGCACACTGCGAGGTCGGGGGACGGGAGCCTACGAGCAGTACTTC

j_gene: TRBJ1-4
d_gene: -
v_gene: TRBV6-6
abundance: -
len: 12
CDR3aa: CASQTDEEKLFF
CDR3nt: TGTGCCAGCCAAACAGATGAGGAAAAACTGTTTTTT

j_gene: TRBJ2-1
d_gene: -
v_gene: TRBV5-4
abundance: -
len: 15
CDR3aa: CASSLAQGSYNEQFF
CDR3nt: TGTGCCAGCAGCTTGGCTCAGGGTTCCTACAATGAGCAGTTCTTC

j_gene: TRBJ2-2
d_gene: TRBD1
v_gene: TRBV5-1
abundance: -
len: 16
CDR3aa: CASSLLPGGNTGELFF
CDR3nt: TGCGCCAGCAGCTTGCTTCCAGGGGGGAACACCGGGGAGCTGTTTTTT

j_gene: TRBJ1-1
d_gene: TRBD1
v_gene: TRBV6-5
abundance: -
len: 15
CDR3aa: CASSYSNRGNTEAFF
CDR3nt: TGTGCCAGCAGTTACTCAAACAGGGGAAACACTGAAGCTTTCTTT

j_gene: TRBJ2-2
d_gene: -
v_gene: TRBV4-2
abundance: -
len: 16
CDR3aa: CASSQVAATNTGELFF
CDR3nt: TGTGCCAGCAGCCAAGTGGCAGCGACGAACACCGGGGAGCTGTTTTTT

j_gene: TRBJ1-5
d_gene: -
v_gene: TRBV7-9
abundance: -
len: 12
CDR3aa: CASSSLGQPQHF
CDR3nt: TGTGCCAGCAGCTCCCTCGGGCAGCCCCAGCATTTT

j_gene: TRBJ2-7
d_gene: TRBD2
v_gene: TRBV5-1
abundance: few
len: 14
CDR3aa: CASSLAAGGTEQYF
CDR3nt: TGCGCCAGCAGCTTGGCTGCCGGGGGGACCGAGCAGTACTTC

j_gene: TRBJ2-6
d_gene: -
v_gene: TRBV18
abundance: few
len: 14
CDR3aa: CASSRLSGANVLTF
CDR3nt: TGTGCCAGCTCTCGGCTTTCTGGGGCCAACGTCCTGACTTTC

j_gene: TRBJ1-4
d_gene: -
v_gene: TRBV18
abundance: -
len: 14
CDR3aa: CASSPRGDGEKLFF
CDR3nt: TGTGCCAGCTCACCGCGAGGGGACGGTGAAAAACTGTTTTTT

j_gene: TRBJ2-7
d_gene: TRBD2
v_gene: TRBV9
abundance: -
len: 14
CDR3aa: CASNPSGSSYEQYF
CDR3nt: TGTGCCAGCAATCCGAGCGGGAGCTCCTACGAGCAGTACTTC

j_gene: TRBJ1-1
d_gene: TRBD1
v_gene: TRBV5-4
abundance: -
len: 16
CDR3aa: CASSLGEQGAHTEAFF
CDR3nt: TGTGCCAGCAGCTTGGGGGAACAGGGGGCGCACACTGAAGCTTTCTTT

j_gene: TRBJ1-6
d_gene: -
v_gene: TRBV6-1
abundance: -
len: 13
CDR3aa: CASRAGTNSPLHF
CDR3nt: TGTGCCAGCAGGGCCGGAACTAATTCACCCCTCCACTTT

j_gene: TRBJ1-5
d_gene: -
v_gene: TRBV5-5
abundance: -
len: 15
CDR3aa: CASSLGAGMDQPQHF
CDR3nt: TGTGCCAGCAGCTTGGGGGCGGGGATGGATCAGCCCCAGCATTTT

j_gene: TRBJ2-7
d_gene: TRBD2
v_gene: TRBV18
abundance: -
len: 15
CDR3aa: CASSPNTGTSDEQYF
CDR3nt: TGTGCCAGCTCACCAAACACCGGGACTAGTGACGAGCAGTACTTC

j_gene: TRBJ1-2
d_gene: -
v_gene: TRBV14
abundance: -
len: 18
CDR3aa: CASSPDINRPLANYGYTF
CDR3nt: TGTGCCAGCAGCCCAGACATAAACCGCCCGTTAGCTAACTATGGCTACACCTTC

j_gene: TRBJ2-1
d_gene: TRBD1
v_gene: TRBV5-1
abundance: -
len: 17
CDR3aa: CASSLGSGGSSYNEQFF
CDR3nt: TGCGCCAGCAGCTTGGGTTCAGGGGGAAGCTCCTACAATGAGCAGTTCTTC

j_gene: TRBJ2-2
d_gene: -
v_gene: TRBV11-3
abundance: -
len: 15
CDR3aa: CASSFDAGATGELFF
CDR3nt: TGTGCCAGCAGCTTTGATGCGGGGGCTACCGGGGAGCTGTTTTTT

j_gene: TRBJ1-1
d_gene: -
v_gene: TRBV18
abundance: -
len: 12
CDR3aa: CASSPLNTEAFF
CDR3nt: TGTGCCAGCTCTCCCCTAAACACTGAAGCTTTCTTT

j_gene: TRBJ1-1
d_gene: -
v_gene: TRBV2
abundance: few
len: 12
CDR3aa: CASSEIGTEAFF
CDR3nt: TGTGCCAGCAGTGAAATAGGGACAGAAGCTTTCTTT

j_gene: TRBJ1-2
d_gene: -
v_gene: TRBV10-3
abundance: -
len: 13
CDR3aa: CAIARGLDYGYTF
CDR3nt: TGTGCCATTGCCAGGGGCCTTGACTATGGCTACACCTTC

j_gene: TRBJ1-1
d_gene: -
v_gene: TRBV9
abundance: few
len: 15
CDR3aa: CASSGRGASNTEAFF
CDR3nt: TGTGCCAGCAGCGGGAGAGGGGCCTCGAACACTGAAGCTTTCTTT

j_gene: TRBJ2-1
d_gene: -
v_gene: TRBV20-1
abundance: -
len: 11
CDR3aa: CSATGRDEQFF
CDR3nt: TGCAGTGCTACCGGCAGAGATGAGCAGTTCTTC

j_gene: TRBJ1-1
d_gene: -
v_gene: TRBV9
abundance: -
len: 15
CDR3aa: CASSPLAGRGTEAFF
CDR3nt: TGTGCCAGCAGCCCGTTGGCAGGGAGAGGAACTGAAGCTTTCTTT

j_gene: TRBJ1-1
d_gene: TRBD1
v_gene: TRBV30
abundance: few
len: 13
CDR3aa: CAWSRQGNTEAFF
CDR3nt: TGTGCCTGGAGTCGACAGGGGAACACTGAAGCTTTCTTT

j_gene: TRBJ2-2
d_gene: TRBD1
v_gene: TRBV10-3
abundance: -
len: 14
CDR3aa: CAINRQGLTGELFF
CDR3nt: TGTGCCATCAACCGACAGGGATTGACCGGGGAGCTGTTTTTT

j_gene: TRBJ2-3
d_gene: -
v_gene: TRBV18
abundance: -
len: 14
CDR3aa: CASSRGQDTDTQYF
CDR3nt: TGTGCCAGCTCACGCGGACAAGACACAGATACGCAGTATTTT

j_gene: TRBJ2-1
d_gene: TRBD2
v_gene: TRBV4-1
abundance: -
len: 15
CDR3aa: CASSRTSGTINEQFF
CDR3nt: TGCGCCAGCAGCCGAACTAGCGGGACCATTAATGAGCAGTTCTTC

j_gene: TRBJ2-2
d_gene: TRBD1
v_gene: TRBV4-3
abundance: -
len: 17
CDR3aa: CASSQDRGTANTGELFF
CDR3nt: TGCGCCAGCAGCCAAGATCGTGGGACAGCTAACACCGGGGAGCTGTTTTTT

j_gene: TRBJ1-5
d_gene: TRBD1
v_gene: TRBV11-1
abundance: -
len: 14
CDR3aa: CASSVQGNNQPQHF
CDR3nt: TGTGCCAGCAGCGTACAGGGGAACAATCAGCCCCAGCATTTT

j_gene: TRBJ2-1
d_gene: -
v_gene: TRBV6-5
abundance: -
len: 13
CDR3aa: CASRPRGDDEQFF
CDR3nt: TGTGCCAGCAGGCCGCGGGGAGACGATGAGCAGTTCTTC

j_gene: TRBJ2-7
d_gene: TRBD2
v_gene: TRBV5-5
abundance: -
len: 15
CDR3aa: CASSFGLAGVYEQYF
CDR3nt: TGTGCCAGCAGCTTCGGACTAGCGGGAGTATACGAGCAGTACTTC

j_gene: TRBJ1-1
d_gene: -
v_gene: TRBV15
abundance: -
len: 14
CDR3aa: CATSGGPLNTEAFF
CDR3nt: TGTGCCACCAGCGGAGGACCGTTGAACACTGAAGCTTTCTTT

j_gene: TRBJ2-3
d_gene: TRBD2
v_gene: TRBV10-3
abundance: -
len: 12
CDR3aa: CAIAGDPDTQYF
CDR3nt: TGTGCCATCGCGGGGGATCCAGATACGCAGTATTTT

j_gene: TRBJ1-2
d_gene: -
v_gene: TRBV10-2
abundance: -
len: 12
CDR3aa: CASREQDYGYTF
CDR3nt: TGCGCCAGCAGAGAACAGGACTATGGCTACACCTTC

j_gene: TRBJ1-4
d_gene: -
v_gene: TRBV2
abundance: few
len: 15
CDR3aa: CASSGQGPPNEKLFF
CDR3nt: TGTGCCAGCAGTGGGCAGGGGCCGCCTAATGAAAAACTGTTTTTT

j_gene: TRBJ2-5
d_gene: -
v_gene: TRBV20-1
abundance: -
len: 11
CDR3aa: CSGFLQETQYF
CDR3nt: TGCAGTGGGTTCTTACAAGAGACCCAGTACTTC

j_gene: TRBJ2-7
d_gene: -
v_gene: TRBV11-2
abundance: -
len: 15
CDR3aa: CASSLDRIMVHEQYF
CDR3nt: TGTGCCAGCAGCTTAGATAGGATTATGGTCCACGAGCAGTACTTC

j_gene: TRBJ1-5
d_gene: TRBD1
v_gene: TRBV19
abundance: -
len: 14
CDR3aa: CASSEQGLGQPQHF
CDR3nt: TGTGCCAGTAGTGAACAGGGGCTCGGTCAGCCCCAGCATTTT

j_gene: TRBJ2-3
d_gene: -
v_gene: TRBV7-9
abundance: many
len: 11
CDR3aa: CASRQADTQYF
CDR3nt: TGTGCCAGCCGCCAGGCAGATACGCAGTATTTT